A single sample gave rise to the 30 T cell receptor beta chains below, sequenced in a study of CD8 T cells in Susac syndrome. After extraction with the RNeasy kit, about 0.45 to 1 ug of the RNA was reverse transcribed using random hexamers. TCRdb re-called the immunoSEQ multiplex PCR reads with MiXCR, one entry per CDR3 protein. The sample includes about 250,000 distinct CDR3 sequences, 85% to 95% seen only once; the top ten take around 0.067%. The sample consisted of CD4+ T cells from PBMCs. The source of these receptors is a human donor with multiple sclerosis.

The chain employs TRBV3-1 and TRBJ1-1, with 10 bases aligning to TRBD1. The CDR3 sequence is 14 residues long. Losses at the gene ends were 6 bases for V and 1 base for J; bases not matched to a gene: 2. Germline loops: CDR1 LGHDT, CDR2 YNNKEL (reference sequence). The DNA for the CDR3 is TGTGCCAGCAGTCGGGACAGGGGGAACACTGAAGCTTTCTTT. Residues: CASSRDRGNTEAFF.

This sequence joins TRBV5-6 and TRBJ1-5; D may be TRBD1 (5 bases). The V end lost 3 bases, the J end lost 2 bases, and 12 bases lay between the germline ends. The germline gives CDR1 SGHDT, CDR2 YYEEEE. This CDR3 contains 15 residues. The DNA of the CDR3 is TGTGCCAGCAGCTCGCAGGGTCTGGGCAATCAGCCCCAGCATTTT. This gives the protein CASSSQGLGNQPQHF.

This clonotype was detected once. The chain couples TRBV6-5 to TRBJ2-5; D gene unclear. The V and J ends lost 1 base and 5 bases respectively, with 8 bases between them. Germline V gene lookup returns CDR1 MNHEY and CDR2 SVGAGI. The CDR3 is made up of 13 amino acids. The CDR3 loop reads CASSYYQAETQYF. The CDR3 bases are TGTGCCAGCAGTTACTACCAGGCGGAGACCCAGTACTTC.

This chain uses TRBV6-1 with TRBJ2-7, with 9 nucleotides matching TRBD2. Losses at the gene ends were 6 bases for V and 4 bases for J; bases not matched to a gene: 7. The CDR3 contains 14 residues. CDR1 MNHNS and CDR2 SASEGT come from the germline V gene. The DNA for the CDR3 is TGTGCCAGCAGGGAAAGCGGGAGGCCGTACGAGCAGTACGTC. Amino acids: CASRESGRPYEQYV.

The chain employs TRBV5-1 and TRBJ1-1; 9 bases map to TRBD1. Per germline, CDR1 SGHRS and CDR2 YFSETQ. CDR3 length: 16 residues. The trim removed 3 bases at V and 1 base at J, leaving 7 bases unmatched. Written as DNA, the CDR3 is TGCGCCAGCAGCTCGTCCGGGACAGGGACGAACACTGAAGCTTTCTTT. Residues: CASSSSGTGTNTEAFF.

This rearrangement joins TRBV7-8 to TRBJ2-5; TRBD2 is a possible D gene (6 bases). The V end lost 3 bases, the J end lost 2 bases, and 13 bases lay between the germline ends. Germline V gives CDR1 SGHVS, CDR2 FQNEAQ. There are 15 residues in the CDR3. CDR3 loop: CASSFPAGSQETQYF. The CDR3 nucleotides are TGTGCCAGCAGCTTCCCTGCGGGATCTCAAGAGACCCAGTACTTC.

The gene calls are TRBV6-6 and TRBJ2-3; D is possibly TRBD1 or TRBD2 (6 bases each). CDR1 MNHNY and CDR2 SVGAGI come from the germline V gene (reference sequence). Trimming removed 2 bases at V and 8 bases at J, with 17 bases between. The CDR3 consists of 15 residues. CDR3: CASSYGSGGLSTQYF. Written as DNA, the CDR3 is TGTGCCAGCAGTTACGGATCCGGGGGCTTAAGTACGCAGTATTTT.

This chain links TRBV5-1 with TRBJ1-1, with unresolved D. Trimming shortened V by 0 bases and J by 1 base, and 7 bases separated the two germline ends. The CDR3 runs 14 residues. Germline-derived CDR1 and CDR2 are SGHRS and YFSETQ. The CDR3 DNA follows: TGCGCCAGCAGCTTGGTAACGGAGAACACTGAAGCTTTCTTT. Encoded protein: CASSLVTENTEAFF.

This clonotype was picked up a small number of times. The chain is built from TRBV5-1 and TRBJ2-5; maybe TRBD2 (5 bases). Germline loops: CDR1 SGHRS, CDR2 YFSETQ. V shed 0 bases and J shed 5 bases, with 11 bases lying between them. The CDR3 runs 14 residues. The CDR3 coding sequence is TGCGCCAGCAGCTTGGAGGCGGGTCTCGAGACCCAGTACTTC. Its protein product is CASSLEAGLETQYF.

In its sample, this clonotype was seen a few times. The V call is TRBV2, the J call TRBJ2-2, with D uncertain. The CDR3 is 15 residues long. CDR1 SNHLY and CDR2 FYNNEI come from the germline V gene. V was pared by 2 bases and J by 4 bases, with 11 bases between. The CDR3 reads CASSERWGPTGELFF. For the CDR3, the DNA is TGTGCCAGCAGTGAAAGATGGGGTCCCACCGGGGAGCTGTTTTTT.

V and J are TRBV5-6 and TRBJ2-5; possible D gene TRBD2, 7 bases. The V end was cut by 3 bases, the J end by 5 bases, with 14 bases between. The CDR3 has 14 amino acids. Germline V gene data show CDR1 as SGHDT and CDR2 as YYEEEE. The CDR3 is CASSWGGARETQYF. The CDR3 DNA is TGTGCCAGCAGCTGGGGGGGGGCTCGGGAGACCCAGTACTTC. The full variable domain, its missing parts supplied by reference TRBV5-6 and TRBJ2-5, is DAGVTQSPTHLIKTRGQQVTLRCSPKSGHDTVSWYQQALGQGPQFIFQYYEEEERQRGNFPDRFSGHQFPNYSSELNVNALLLGDSALYLCASSWGGARETQYFGPGTRLLVL.

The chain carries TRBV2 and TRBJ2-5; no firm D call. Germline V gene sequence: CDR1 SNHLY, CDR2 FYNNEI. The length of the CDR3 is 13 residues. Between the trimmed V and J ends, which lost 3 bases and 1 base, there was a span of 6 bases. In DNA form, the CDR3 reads TGTGCCAGCAGTGATGGGCCCCAAGAGACCCAGTACTTC. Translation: CASSDGPQETQYF.

The CDR3 DNA is TGTGCCTCTCAGGAGTGGCGGGGGGCCTCCACAGATACGCAGTATTTT. It is translated as CASQEWRGASTDTQYF. The chain recombines TRBV11-1 with TRBJ2-3; 8 bases are shared with TRBD2. CDR1 is SGHAT and CDR2 is FQDESV in the germline V gene (reference sequence). The CDR3 loop spans 16 amino acids. The trim removed 11 bases at V and 2 bases at J, leaving 15 bases unmatched.

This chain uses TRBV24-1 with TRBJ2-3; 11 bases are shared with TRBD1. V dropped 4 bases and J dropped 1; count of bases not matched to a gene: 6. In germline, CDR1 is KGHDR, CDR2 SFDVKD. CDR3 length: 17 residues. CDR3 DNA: TGTGCCACCAGTGACCCGGGACAGGGGGGGGGCACAGATACGCAGTATTTT. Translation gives CATSDPGQGGGTDTQYF.

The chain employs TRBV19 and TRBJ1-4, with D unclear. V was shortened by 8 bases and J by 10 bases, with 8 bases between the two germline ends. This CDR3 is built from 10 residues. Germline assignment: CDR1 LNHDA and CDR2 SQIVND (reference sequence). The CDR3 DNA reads TGTGCCAGTTATTCCGGAAAACTGTTTTTT. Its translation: CASYSGKLFF.

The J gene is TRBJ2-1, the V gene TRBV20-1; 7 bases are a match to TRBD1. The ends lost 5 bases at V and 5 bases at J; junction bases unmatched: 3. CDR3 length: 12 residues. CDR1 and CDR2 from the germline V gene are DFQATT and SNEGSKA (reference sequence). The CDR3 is CSAPDRDNEQFF. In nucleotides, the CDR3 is TGCAGTGCTCCCGACAGGGACAATGAGCAGTTCTTC.

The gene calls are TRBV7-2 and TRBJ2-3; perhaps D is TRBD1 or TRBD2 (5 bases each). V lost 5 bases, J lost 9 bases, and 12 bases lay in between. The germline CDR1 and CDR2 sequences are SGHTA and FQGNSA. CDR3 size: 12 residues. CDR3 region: CASSGGGRTQYF. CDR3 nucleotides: TGTGCCAGCAGCGGGGGTGGTCGGACGCAGTATTTT.

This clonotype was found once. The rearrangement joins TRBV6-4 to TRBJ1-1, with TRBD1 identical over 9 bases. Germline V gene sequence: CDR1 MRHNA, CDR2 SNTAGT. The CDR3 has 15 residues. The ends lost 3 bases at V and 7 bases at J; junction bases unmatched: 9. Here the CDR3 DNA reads TGTGCCAGCAGTGAAATGCCGGGACAGGGCTTTGAAGCTTTCTTT. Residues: CASSEMPGQGFEAFF.

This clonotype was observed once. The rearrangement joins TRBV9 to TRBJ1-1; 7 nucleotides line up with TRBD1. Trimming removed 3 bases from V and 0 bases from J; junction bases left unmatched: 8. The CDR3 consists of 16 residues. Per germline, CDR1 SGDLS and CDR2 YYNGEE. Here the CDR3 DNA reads TGTGCCAGCAGCGCGCGGAGGGACAGAATGAACACTGAAGCTTTCTTT. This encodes CASSARRDRMNTEAFF.

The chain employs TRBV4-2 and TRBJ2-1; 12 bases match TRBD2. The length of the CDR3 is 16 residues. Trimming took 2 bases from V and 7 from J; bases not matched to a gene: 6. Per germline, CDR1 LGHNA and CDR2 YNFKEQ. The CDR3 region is CASSQRWLAGGNEQFF. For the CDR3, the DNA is TGTGCCAGCAGCCAACGTTGGCTAGCGGGGGGGAATGAGCAGTTCTTC.

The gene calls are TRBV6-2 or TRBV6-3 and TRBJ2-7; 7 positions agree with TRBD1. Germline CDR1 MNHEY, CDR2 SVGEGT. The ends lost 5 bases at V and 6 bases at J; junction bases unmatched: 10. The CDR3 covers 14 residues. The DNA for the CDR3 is TGTGCCAGCAGTCGAGACAGGGAGCTGCGCGAGCAGTACTTC. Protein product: CASSRDRELREQYF.

The DNA of the CDR3 is TGTGCCAGCAGCTCGCTGACAGGGGGCATCTACGAGCAGTACTTC. It is translated as CASSSLTGGIYEQYF. J is TRBJ2-7 and V is TRBV11-2, with TRBD1 identical over 10 bases. There are 15 residues in the CDR3. The J segment lost 3 bases and the V segment lost 4 bases, leaving 6 bases of the junction unmatched. Germline V lookup: CDR1 SGHAT, CDR2 FQNNGV.

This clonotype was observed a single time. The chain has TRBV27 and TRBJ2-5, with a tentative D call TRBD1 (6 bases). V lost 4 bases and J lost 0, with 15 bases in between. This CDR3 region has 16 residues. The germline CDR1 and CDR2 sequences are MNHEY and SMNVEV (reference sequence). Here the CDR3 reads CASSSILTGNQETQYF. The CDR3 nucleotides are TGTGCCAGCAGTTCGATTCTTACAGGGAACCAAGAGACCCAGTACTTC.

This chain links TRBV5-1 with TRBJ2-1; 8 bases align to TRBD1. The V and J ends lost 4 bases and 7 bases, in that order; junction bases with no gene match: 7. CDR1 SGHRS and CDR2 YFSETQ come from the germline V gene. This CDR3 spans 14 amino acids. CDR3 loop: CASSIRQGPNEQFF. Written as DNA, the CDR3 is TGCGCCAGCAGCATTAGACAGGGGCCGAATGAGCAGTTCTTC.

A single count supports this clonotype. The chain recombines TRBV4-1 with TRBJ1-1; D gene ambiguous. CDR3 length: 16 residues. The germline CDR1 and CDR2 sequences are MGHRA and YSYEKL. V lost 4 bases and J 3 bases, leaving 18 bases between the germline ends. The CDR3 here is CASSRSTGNWDTEAFF. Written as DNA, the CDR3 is TGCGCCAGCAGCCGATCCACCGGGAACTGGGACACTGAAGCTTTCTTT.

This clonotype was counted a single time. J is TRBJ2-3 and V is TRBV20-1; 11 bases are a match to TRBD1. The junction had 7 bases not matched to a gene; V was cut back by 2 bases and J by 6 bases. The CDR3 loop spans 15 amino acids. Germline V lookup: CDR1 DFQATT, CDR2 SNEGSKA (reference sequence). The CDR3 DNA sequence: TGCAGTGCTAGATCTCGGACAGGGGGCGGCGATACGCAGTATTTT. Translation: CSARSRTGGGDTQYF.

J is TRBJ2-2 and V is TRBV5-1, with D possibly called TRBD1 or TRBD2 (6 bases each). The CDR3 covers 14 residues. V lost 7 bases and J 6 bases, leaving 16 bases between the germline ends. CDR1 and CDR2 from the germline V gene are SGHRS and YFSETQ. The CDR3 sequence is CASRRTGAAGELFF. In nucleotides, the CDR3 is TGCGCCAGCCGCCGGACGGGGGCAGCCGGGGAGCTGTTTTTT. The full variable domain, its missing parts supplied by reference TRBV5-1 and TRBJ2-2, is KAGVTQTPRYLIKTRGQQVTLSCSPISGHRSVSWYQQTPGQGLQFLFEYFSETQRNKGNFPGRFSGRQFSNSRSEMNVSTLELGDSALYLCASRRTGAAGELFFGEGSRLTVL.

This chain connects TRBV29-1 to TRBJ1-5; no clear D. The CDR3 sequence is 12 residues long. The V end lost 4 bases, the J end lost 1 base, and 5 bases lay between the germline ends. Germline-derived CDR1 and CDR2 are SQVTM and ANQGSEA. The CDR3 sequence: CSVGASNQPQHF. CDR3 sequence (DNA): TGCAGCGTTGGGGCAAGCAATCAGCCCCAGCATTTT.

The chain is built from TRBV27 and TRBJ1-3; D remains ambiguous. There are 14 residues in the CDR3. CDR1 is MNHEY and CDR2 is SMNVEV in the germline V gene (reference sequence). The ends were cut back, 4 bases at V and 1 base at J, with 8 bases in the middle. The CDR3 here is CASSYTGSGNTIYF. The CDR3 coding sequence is TGTGCCAGCAGTTACACGGGATCTGGAAACACCATATATTTT.

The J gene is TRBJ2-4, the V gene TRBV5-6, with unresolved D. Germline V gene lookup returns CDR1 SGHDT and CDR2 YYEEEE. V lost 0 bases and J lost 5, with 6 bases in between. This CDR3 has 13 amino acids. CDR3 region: CASSLALENIQYF. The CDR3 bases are TGTGCCAGCAGCTTGGCATTGGAAAACATTCAGTACTTC.